This T cell receptor beta chain was documented in a study of response to subunit inactivated influenza vaccine (dated by TCRdb to between 2018 and 2020). The study in broad terms: Deep quantitative T cell receptor repertoire profiling was used in the study to track responses to a trivalent subunit inactivated influenza vaccine.

This clonotype was seen more than once but under ten times. Its specific antigen is unknown. One base away there is no much larger clone; base qualities are not given. Paper-wide results and their limitations: The authors proposed that each seasonal influenza vaccination may bring in only a limited number of new T cells.

The library came from RT-PCR. The instrument given in TCRdb is Illumina HiSeq 2500. The public reads were reprocessed in TCRdb via fastp at Q25 and MiXCR, keeping in-frame beta chains. Rows with a matching CDR3 protein are joined into one entry that keeps the most common DNA and genes. The sample includes more than 450,000 distinct CDR3 sequences, with over 9.5% observed a single time. Roughly 10% of the sample goes to the ten largest clones. Specimen: PBMCs from blood, collected on the day of vaccination. The sequence was obtained from a man in his fifties or sixties who received an inactivated influenza vaccine. Donor details come from another sample of the same person, matched by shared clones.

CDR3 reads: CASSLKLATPYNEQFF. The DNA reads TGTGCCAGCAGTTTAAAGTTAGCGACCCCCTACAATGAGCAGTTCTTC. The sequence joins TRBV28 to TRBJ2-1, and TRBD2 may be the D gene, going by 5 matching bases. V is shortened by 2 bases, J by 2 bases, and the region joining them spans 13 bases. Per the germline V gene, MDHEN is the CDR1 and SYDVKM is the CDR2. The CDR3 runs 16 residues from the cysteine to the phenylalanine. This entry keeps only the CDR3 DNA: 48 bases, framed from base 1. Reference TRBV28 and TRBJ2-1 proteins supply the regions before and after the CDR3; the full variable domain is: DVKVTQSSRYLVKRTGEKVFLECVQDMDHENMFWYRQDPGLGLRLIYFSYDVKMKEKGDIPEGYSVSREKKERFSLILESASTNQTSMYLCASSLKLATPYNEQFFGPGTRLTVL.